These T cell receptor beta chains were read from a single sample in a study of blood T cell repertoires in COVID-19. Data came from immunoSEQ multiplex PCR; TCRdb stores just in-frame clones and leaves some out. Of 15,000 or so clones in the sample, around 85% were seen once. Sequenced material: peripheral blood. The receptors originated from a human donor in a cohort sampled during active COVID-19. CDR3s include the opening cysteine and the closing phenylalanine or tryptophan. The D gene is left open where the match is weak. Clone size appears in some rows only: once, few, many, or a class for an expanded clone.

J: TRBJ1-1; V: TRBV20-1; size: .; D: TRBD1; CDR3: CSASNTGQGNTEAFF; DNA: TGCAGTGCTAGTAATACGGGACAGGGGAACACTGAAGCTTTCTTT
J: TRBJ1-4; V: TRBV5-6; size: .; D: TRBD1; CDR3: CASSFTRTGGWLREKLFF; DNA: TGTGCCAGCAGCTTCACTAGGACAGGGGGCTGGTTGCGAGAAAAACTGTTTTTT
J: TRBJ2-7; V: TRBV6-5; size: .; D: .; CDR3: CASSLAGTSPEQYF; DNA: TGTGCCAGCAGCCTCGCAGGGACTTCCCCCGAGCAGTACTTC
J: TRBJ2-1; V: TRBV6-2/TRBV6-3; size: once; D: TRBD2; CDR3: CASSYPGLAGRDEQFF; DNA: TGTGCCAGCAGTTACCCGGGACTAGCGGGGCGGGATGAGCAGTTCTTC
J: TRBJ2-1; V: TRBV3-1/TRBV3-2; size: .; D: TRBD2; CDR3: CASSPSGGYNEQFF; DNA: TGTGCCAGCAGCCCTAGCGGGGGATACAATGAGCAGTTCTTC
J: TRBJ2-1; V: TRBV25-1; size: .; D: .; CDR3: CASSGGLEQFF; DNA: TGTGCCAGCAGTGGAGGACTTGAGCAGTTCTTC
J: TRBJ2-5; V: TRBV4-3; size: .; D: TRBD1; CDR3: CASSQGQGGNSSETQYF; DNA: TGCGCCAGCAGCCAAGGACAGGGGGGTAACTCCTCAGAGACCCAGTACTTC
J: TRBJ1-3; V: TRBV9; size: .; D: TRBD1; CDR3: CASSVENRGRNTIYF; DNA: TGTGCCAGCAGCGTCGAAAACAGGGGAAGAAACACCATATATTTT
J: TRBJ2-7; V: TRBV7-2; size: .; D: TRBD2; CDR3: CASSPGRGVEQYF; DNA: TGTGCCAGCAGCCCCGGGCGGGGGGTCGAGCAGTACTTC
J: TRBJ1-2; V: TRBV2; size: .; D: .; CDR3: CAIGMGGGYTF; DNA: TGTGCGATAGGCATGGGGGGTGGCTACACCTTC
J: TRBJ2-1; V: TRBV7-2; size: .; D: .; CDR3: CASSFPYYNEQFF; DNA: TGTGCCAGCAGCTTCCCGTACTACAATGAGCAGTTCTTC
J: TRBJ1-5; V: TRBV4-3; size: .; D: TRBD1; CDR3: CASSYDRGYEPQHF; DNA: TGCGCCAGCAGTTACGACAGGGGGTACGAGCCCCAGCATTTT
J: TRBJ1-2; V: TRBV19; size: .; D: .; CDR3: CASSSLSQDYGYTF; DNA: TGTGCCAGTAGTTCGCTGAGCCAGGACTATGGCTACACCTTC
J: TRBJ1-3; V: TRBV6-6; size: .; D: TRBD1; CDR3: CAHRGWSGNTIYF; DNA: TGTGCACACAGGGGATGGTCTGGAAACACCATATATTTT
J: TRBJ2-1; V: TRBV4-2; size: .; D: .; CDR3: CATAQEGRHSSYNEQFF; DNA: TGTGCCACCGCCCAGGAGGGGCGCCACTCCTCCTACAATGAGCAGTTCTTC
J: TRBJ1-6; V: TRBV27; size: .; D: .; CDR3: CASSGQVGSYNSPLHF; DNA: TGTGCCAGCAGTGGTCAGGTCGGCTCCTATAATTCACCCCTCCACTTT
J: TRBJ2-3; V: TRBV5-8; size: .; D: .; CDR3: CASSIRGLADTQYF; DNA: TGTGCCAGCAGCATAAGGGGGTTAGCAGATACGCAGTATTTT
J: TRBJ2-1; V: TRBV18; size: .; D: TRBD1; CDR3: CASSTKGQGAYNEQFF; DNA: TGTGCCAGCTCGACCAAGGGGCAGGGGGCTTACAATGAGCAGTTCTTC
J: TRBJ2-4; V: TRBV13; size: once; D: TRBD1; CDR3: CASSIRQGAKNIQYF; DNA: TGTGCCAGCAGCATACGACAGGGAGCCAAAAACATTCAGTACTTC
J: TRBJ2-7; V: TRBV27; size: .; D: TRBD2; CDR3: CASSQAGGPPEQYF; DNA: TGTGCCAGCAGCCAAGCGGGGGGGCCTCCCGAGCAGTACTTC
J: TRBJ1-2; V: TRBV3-1/TRBV3-2; size: .; D: .; CDR3: CASSTYANYGYTF; DNA: TGTGCCAGCAGTACTTACGCTAACTATGGCTACACCTTC
J: TRBJ1-1; V: TRBV30; size: .; D: TRBD1; CDR3: CAWSVPLRGRGWNTEAFF; DNA: TGTGCCTGGAGTGTACCCCTCAGGGGGCGCGGATGGAACACTGAAGCTTTCTTT
J: TRBJ2-7; V: TRBV12-5; size: .; D: .; CDR3: CASGLIPSVLSPSGEQYF; DNA: TGTGCTAGTGGTTTGATCCCCAGCGTACTTTCGCCTTCTGGAGAGCAGTACTTC
J: TRBJ2-1; V: TRBV9; size: once; D: TRBD2; CDR3: CASSVLTSGGLYEQFF; DNA: TGTGCCAGCAGCGTGCTGACTTCGGGGGGGCTCTATGAGCAGTTCTTC
J: TRBJ1-5; V: TRBV7-9; size: .; D: .; CDR3: CASSYSSNQPQHF; DNA: TGTGCCAGCAGCTATTCGAGTAATCAGCCCCAGCATTTT
J: TRBJ1-5; V: TRBV9; size: .; D: TRBD1; CDR3: CASSKTGFGNQPQHF; DNA: TGTGCCAGCAGCAAGACAGGGTTTGGCAATCAGCCCCAGCATTTT
J: TRBJ2-1; V: TRBV7-2; size: .; D: TRBD1; CDR3: CASSGGGQAYNEQFF; DNA: TGTGCCAGCAGCGGTGGGGGACAGGCTTACAATGAGCAGTTCTTC
J: TRBJ1-1; V: TRBV2; size: .; D: TRBD1; CDR3: CASSEGARGQTEAFF; DNA: TGTGCCAGCAGTGAAGGTGCCAGGGGGCAAACTGAAGCTTTCTTT
J: TRBJ1-1; V: TRBV6-5; size: few; D: .; CDR3: CASSPGQPQTEAFF; DNA: TGTGCCAGCAGCCCCGGACAGCCCCAGACTGAAGCTTTCTTT
J: TRBJ1-1; V: TRBV7-2; size: .; D: TRBD1; CDR3: CASTLVLWGQGTEAFF; DNA: TGTGCCAGCACCCTCGTACTCTGGGGACAGGGTACTGAAGCTTTCTTT
J: TRBJ1-5; V: TRBV10-3; size: once; D: TRBD1; CDR3: CAISPDRDQPQHF; DNA: TGTGCCATCAGTCCGGACAGGGACCAGCCCCAGCATTTT
J: TRBJ2-7; V: TRBV6-6; size: .; D: TRBD1; CDR3: CASSYPGTGVYEQYF; DNA: TGTGCCAGCAGTTACCCCGGGACAGGCGTGTACGAGCAGTACTTC
J: TRBJ2-3; V: TRBV27; size: .; D: .; CDR3: CATRDRTLTDTQYF; DNA: TGTGCCACCCGTGACAGAACCCTCACAGATACGCAGTATTTT
J: TRBJ1-1; V: TRBV20-1; size: .; D: .; CDR3: CSAWGDTEAFF; DNA: TGCAGTGCTTGGGGGGACACTGAAGCTTTCTTT
J: TRBJ1-5; V: TRBV7-2; size: .; D: .; CDR3: CASSPYGGYQPQHF; DNA: TGTGCCAGCAGCCCCTATGGGGGGTATCAGCCCCAGCATTTT
J: TRBJ1-2; V: TRBV6-5; size: once; D: .; CDR3: CASIPTGTYGYTF; DNA: TGTGCCAGCATACCCACAGGGACCTATGGCTACACCTTC
J: TRBJ2-1; V: TRBV19; size: .; D: .; CDR3: CASRNRRGAYNEQFF; DNA: TGTGCCAGTAGAAACCGCAGGGGGGCCTACAATGAGCAGTTCTTC
J: TRBJ1-6; V: TRBV7-9; size: .; D: .; CDR3: CASSIGGNSPLHF; DNA: TGTGCCAGCAGCATCGGGGGGAATTCACCCCTCCACTTT
J: TRBJ2-1; V: TRBV18; size: .; D: TRBD1; CDR3: CASSPLGRRQGVSGQFF; DNA: TGTGCCAGCTCACCATTGGGAAGGAGACAGGGGGTCAGCGGGCAGTTCTTC
J: TRBJ2-5; V: TRBV7-9; size: .; D: TRBD1; CDR3: CASSAKDRGETQYF; DNA: TGTGCCAGCAGCGCCAAGGACAGGGGTGAGACCCAGTACTTC
J: TRBJ1-2; V: TRBV4-3; size: .; D: .; CDR3: CASSQVGPAAGRMNYGYTF; DNA: TGCGCCAGCAGCCAAGTGGGCCCCGCAGCTGGCCGCATGAACTATGGCTACACCTTC
J: TRBJ2-2; V: TRBV6-6; size: few; D: TRBD2; CDR3: CASPGLRAGELFF; DNA: TGTGCCAGCCCGGGACTACGCGCCGGGGAGCTGTTTTTT
J: TRBJ1-3; V: TRBV19; size: .; D: TRBD1; CDR3: CASSIRGQAFSGNTIYF; DNA: TGTGCCAGTAGTATTCGGGGACAGGCCTTCTCTGGAAACACCATATATTTT
J: TRBJ2-5; V: TRBV29-1; size: .; D: .; CDR3: CSVDKKGGGQETQYF; DNA: TGCAGCGTTGATAAGAAAGGGGGTGGGCAAGAGACCCAGTACTTC
J: TRBJ1-2; V: TRBV5-1; size: once; D: .; CDR3: CASSLGAGNYGYTF; DNA: TGCGCCAGCAGCTTGGGGGCAGGGAACTATGGCTACACCTTC
J: TRBJ2-5; V: TRBV11-2; size: once; D: .; CDR3: CASSLGPLRAQYF; DNA: TGTGCCAGCAGCTTAGGACCCCTCCGGGCCCAGTACTTC
J: TRBJ1-2; V: TRBV2; size: .; D: TRBD1; CDR3: CASSEVGQGSYGYTF; DNA: TGTGCCAGCAGTGAAGTGGGACAGGGAAGCTATGGCTACACCTTC
J: TRBJ2-3; V: TRBV5-6; size: .; D: TRBD1; CDR3: CASSLNRGYRTDTQYF; DNA: TGTGCCAGCAGCCTGAACAGGGGTTACCGCACAGATACGCAGTATTTT
J: TRBJ2-1; V: TRBV5-1; size: .; D: TRBD1; CDR3: CASSLDYRGYNEQFF; DNA: TGCGCCAGCAGCTTGGATTACAGGGGGTACAATGAGCAGTTCTTC
J: TRBJ1-1; V: TRBV12-3/TRBV12-4; size: .; D: .; CDR3: CASSPRWNTEAFF; DNA: TGTGCCAGCAGCCCCCGGTGGAACACTGAAGCTTTCTTT
J: TRBJ2-2; V: TRBV2; size: .; D: TRBD2; CDR3: CASSEGLAGISGELFF; DNA: TGTGCCAGCAGTGAAGGTCTAGCGGGGATATCCGGGGAGCTGTTTTTT
J: TRBJ2-4; V: TRBV6-6; size: .; D: .; CDR3: CASSSPLVAKNIQYF; DNA: TGTGCCAGCAGTTCACCCCTAGTTGCCAAAAACATTCAGTACTTC
J: TRBJ2-3; V: TRBV2; size: once; D: TRBD1; CDR3: CASRDSGTDTQYF; DNA: TGTGCCAGCCGGGACAGTGGCACAGATACGCAGTATTTT
J: TRBJ2-7; V: TRBV7-9; size: .; D: TRBD1; CDR3: CASSTFRDRAYEQYF; DNA: TGTGCCAGCAGCACTTTCCGGGACAGGGCGTACGAGCAGTACTTC
J: TRBJ2-1; V: TRBV3-1/TRBV3-2; size: .; D: .; CDR3: CASSQDTVSGNEQFF; DNA: TGTGCCAGCAGCCAAGATACCGTTTCGGGCAATGAGCAGTTCTTC
J: TRBJ1-1; V: TRBV4-3; size: .; D: TRBD1; CDR3: CASSQTLGQGFTEAFF; DNA: TGCGCCAGCAGCCAGACGCTAGGACAGGGATTCACTGAAGCTTTCTTT
J: TRBJ2-3; V: TRBV13; size: .; D: TRBD2; CDR3: CASTEGGGTFSTDTQYF; DNA: TGTGCCAGCACTGAAGGCGGGGGGACTTTTAGCACAGATACGCAGTATTTT